This is a list of T cell receptor beta chains from one sample in a study of shared clonotypes between healthy human individuals. Sequencing used immunoSEQ multiplex PCR; TCRdb keeps in-frame clones, though not all of them. The sample consists of about 2 million clones, roughly 94% of them appearing once. Sequences were obtained from naive CD4+ T cells sorted from blood. Every receptor here comes from a man aged 18 to 30 in good health. Each CDR3 is given with its conserved first and last residue. The size field is filled for only some rows; it gives once, few, many or a size class.

once | TRBJ2-5 | TRBV10-3 | CAIAPGAQETQYF
- | TRBJ2-5 | TRBV5-4 | CASSLGTGYQETQYF
- | TRBJ2-7 | TRBV7-6 | CASSLAGGQSMNQYF
- | TRBJ1-4 | TRBV6-5 | CASSYDGTGVEKLFF
- | TRBJ2-1 | TRBV20-1 | CSATREDEQFF
- | TRBJ1-5 | TRBV6-1 | CASSALQQLNQPQHF
- | TRBJ1-5 | TRBV4-3 | CASSQDGQGRQPQHF
- | TRBJ2-3 | TRBV10-2 | CASSAGTTQYF
- | TRBJ2-7 | TRBV7-2 | CASSSGHSYEQYF
- | TRBJ2-2 | TRBV18 | CASSPRQGSGELFF
- | TRBJ1-4 | TRBV27 | CASSFSGLAEKLFF